A selection of T cell receptor beta chains follows, all from one sample in a study of blood T cell repertoires in COVID-19. TCRdb keeps only in-frame clones here, not all; method: immunoSEQ multiplex PCR. The sample contains about 43,000 clones, approximately 90% of which appear only once. Sequenced material: peripheral blood. These receptor sequences come from a man in his sixties with active COVID-19. The CDR3 runs from the conserved cysteine through the conserved F or W. A D gene is named only where the DNA matches it firmly. Where a row states a size, it is once, few, many or the class of an expanded clone; other rows omit it.

clone size,V gene,D gene,J gene,CDR3 DNA,CDR3 protein
-,TRBV12-3/TRBV12-4,TRBD1,TRBJ2-3,TGTGCCAGCAAGCAGACAGGGCTCGATACGCAGTATTTT,CASKQTGLDTQYF
-,TRBV6-5,TRBD1,TRBJ1-1,TGTGCCAGCAGCTGGGGACAGTCTATGAACACTGAAGCTTTCTTT,CASSWGQSMNTEAFF
-,TRBV4-2,TRBD2,TRBJ2-7,TGTGCCAGCAGCCAAGAATTAGCTAGCGGCTACGAGCAGTACTTC,CASSQELASGYEQYF
-,TRBV3-1/TRBV3-2,-,TRBJ2-6,TGTGCCAGCAGCCAAGCGGAGAGCTCTGGGGCCAACGTCCTGACTTTC,CASSQAESSGANVLTF
-,TRBV10-2,-,TRBJ2-5,TGCGCCAGCCAAACAACAGCGGAAACGTACCAAGAGACCCAGTACTTC,CASQTTAETYQETQYF
-,TRBV7-3,TRBD2,TRBJ2-7,TGTGCCAGCAGCTTATTGAGCGGGGGCGACGAGCAGTACTTC,CASSLLSGGDEQYF
few,TRBV27,TRBD2,TRBJ2-7,TGTGCCAGCAGTCATATGGCCGGACCGGGACTAGCGGGAGGTCGGGCCTACGAGCAGTACTTC,CASSHMAGPGLAGGRAYEQYF
-,TRBV15,-,TRBJ2-5,TGTGCCACCAGCAGAGGCGCTCAGGAAGAGACCCAGTACTTC,CATSRGAQEETQYF
-,TRBV6-1,TRBD2,TRBJ2-1,TGTGCCAGCAGTGAAGGGGCGGGAGGGGGCAATGAGCAGTTCTTC,CASSEGAGGGNEQFF
few,TRBV6-6,TRBD1,TRBJ1-2,TGTGCCAGCAGGGGCGGACAGGGGGGATATGGCTACACCTTC,CASRGGQGGYGYTF
-,TRBV4-1,TRBD1,TRBJ1-1,TGCGCCAGCAGCCAAGGGACAGGGCTTATGAACACTGAAGCTTTCTTT,CASSQGTGLMNTEAFF
-,TRBV4-1,-,TRBJ2-3,TGCGCCAGCAGCCTAATAATGACTCCCACCGCCGGAGATACGCAGTATTTT,CASSLIMTPTAGDTQYF
once,TRBV3-1/TRBV3-2,-,TRBJ2-3,TGTGCCAGCAGAATCGGCGCGGGGGATACGCAGTATTTT,CASRIGAGDTQYF
-,TRBV30,TRBD2,TRBJ2-1,TGTGCCTGGCGGAACCTAGCGGGAGGCCCCAATGAGCAGTTCTTC,CAWRNLAGGPNEQFF
-,TRBV18,TRBD2,TRBJ2-3,TGTGCCAGCTCATCTTATGTCGCGGGAGGGCCTAGCACAGATACGCAGTATTTT,CASSSYVAGGPSTDTQYF
-,TRBV5-8,TRBD2,TRBJ2-4,TGTGCCAGCGGGGAGGGCCTTGGGGTTCAGTACTTC,CASGEGLGVQYF
-,TRBV7-2,TRBD2,TRBJ2-7,TGTGCCAGCAGCACAAATCCTAGCGGGATGTACTTC,CASSTNPSGMYF
once,TRBV7-8,-,TRBJ2-3,TGTGCCAGCAGCTTACGGAGTCGAGGAGATACGCAGTATTTT,CASSLRSRGDTQYF
-,TRBV14,TRBD1,TRBJ1-4,TGTGCCAGCAGCTTGTGGGGGACAGGGCATGAAAAACTGTTTTTT,CASSLWGTGHEKLFF
-,TRBV7-9,TRBD1,TRBJ2-5,TGTGCCAGCAGCACCGGACAGGGCCAAGAGACCCAGTACTTC,CASSTGQGQETQYF
-,TRBV3-1/TRBV3-2,-,TRBJ2-4,TGTGCCAGCAGCCAAGTAGGGGGTCAAGCCAAAAACATTCAGTACTTC,CASSQVGGQAKNIQYF
once,TRBV27,TRBD2,TRBJ2-7,TGTGCCAGCAGTTTATTAGCGGGCTCCTACGAGCAGTACTTC,CASSLLAGSYEQYF
-,TRBV6-1,-,TRBJ1-4,TGTGCCAGCAGTGAAGCTGTGGCAGGGAATGAAAAACTGTTTTTT,CASSEAVAGNEKLFF
-,TRBV9,-,TRBJ2-1,TGTGCCAGCAGCCCTTTCAGTAACAATGAGCAGTTCTTC,CASSPFSNNEQFF
-,TRBV5-5,-,TRBJ1-5,TGTGCCAGCAGCTTGGTGCTTGGGGGGGTCAGCGGTCAGCCCCAGCATTTT,CASSLVLGGVSGQPQHF
-,TRBV7-3,-,TRBJ2-7,TGTGCCAGCAGTCCGGGTAGCGAGTCCTACGAGCAGTACTTC,CASSPGSESYEQYF
-,TRBV3-1/TRBV3-2,-,TRBJ2-3,TGTGCCAGCAGCCGGCTAGGTGCACAAGATACGCAGTATTTT,CASSRLGAQDTQYF
once,TRBV7-8,-,TRBJ2-3,TGTGCCAGCAGCCGCGACTCAGATACGCAGTATTTT,CASSRDSDTQYF
-,TRBV21-1,-,TRBJ1-5,TGTGCCAGCAGGCGGGGACAGGGGGATCAGCCCCAGCATTTT,CASRRGQGDQPQHF
-,TRBV6-6,-,TRBJ1-4,TGTGCCAGCAGTTACCTAAAAGGGACAAAAAATGAAAAACTGTTTTTT,CASSYLKGTKNEKLFF
-,TRBV6-6,TRBD1,TRBJ1-2,TGTGCCAGCAGTCCAGGGGGCGGCTATGGCTACACCTTC,CASSPGGGYGYTF
-,TRBV6-5,TRBD2,TRBJ2-3,TGTGCCAGCAGGCCTCTAGCGGGTGTCACAGATACGCAGTATTTT,CASRPLAGVTDTQYF
-,TRBV5-1,-,TRBJ2-4,TGCGCCAGCAGCGCGGGGTTAGGGGCTGAGGCCAAAAACATTCAGTACTTC,CASSAGLGAEAKNIQYF